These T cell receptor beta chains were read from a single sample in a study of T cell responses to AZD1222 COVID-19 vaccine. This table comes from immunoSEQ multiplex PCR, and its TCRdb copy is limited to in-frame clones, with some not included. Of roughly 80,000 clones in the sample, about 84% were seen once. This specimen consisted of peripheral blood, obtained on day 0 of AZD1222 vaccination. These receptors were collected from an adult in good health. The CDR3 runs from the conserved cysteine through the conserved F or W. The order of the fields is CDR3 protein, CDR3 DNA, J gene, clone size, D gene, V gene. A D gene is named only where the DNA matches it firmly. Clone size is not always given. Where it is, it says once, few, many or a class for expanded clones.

cdr3_aa: CASYRDGNGYTF
cdr3_nt: TGTGCCAGCTACCGTGACGGAAATGGCTACACCTTC
j_call: TRBJ1-2
clone_size: .
d_call: .
v_call: TRBV6-5

cdr3_aa: CASSPRGQGPNNQPQHF
cdr3_nt: TGTGCCAGCAGCCCCAGGGGACAGGGACCAAACAATCAGCCCCAGCATTTT
j_call: TRBJ1-5
clone_size: .
d_call: TRBD1
v_call: TRBV11-3

cdr3_aa: CASSEWAGSSSGANVLTF
cdr3_nt: TGTGCCAGCAGTGAATGGGCGGGGTCGAGCTCTGGGGCCAACGTCCTGACTTTC
j_call: TRBJ2-6
clone_size: once
d_call: .
v_call: TRBV6-1

cdr3_aa: CARSLPGANEKLFF
cdr3_nt: TGTGCCAGAAGCTTACCGGGCGCTAATGAAAAACTGTTTTTT
j_call: TRBJ1-4
clone_size: .
d_call: .
v_call: TRBV5-3

cdr3_aa: CASSERDRSYGYTF
cdr3_nt: TGTGCCAGTAGTGAGCGAGACAGGTCCTATGGCTACACCTTC
j_call: TRBJ1-2
clone_size: .
d_call: .
v_call: TRBV19

cdr3_aa: CASSMGSGGPYEQYF
cdr3_nt: TGTGCCAGTAGTATGGGGTCAGGGGGCCCCTACGAGCAGTACTTC
j_call: TRBJ2-7
clone_size: few
d_call: TRBD1
v_call: TRBV19

cdr3_aa: CASSQEGLAGGRTDTQYF
cdr3_nt: TGTGCCAGCAGCCAAGAGGGACTAGCGGGAGGGAGGACAGATACGCAGTATTTT
j_call: TRBJ2-3
clone_size: .
d_call: TRBD2
v_call: TRBV4-2

cdr3_aa: CASSELGRGEQYF
cdr3_nt: TGTGCCAGCAGTGAATTAGGAAGAGGCGAGCAGTACTTC
j_call: TRBJ2-7
clone_size: .
d_call: .
v_call: TRBV6-1

cdr3_aa: CASSLASGRETDTQYF
cdr3_nt: TGTGCCAGCAGTTTGGCTAGCGGGAGGGAAACAGATACGCAGTATTTT
j_call: TRBJ2-3
clone_size: .
d_call: TRBD2
v_call: TRBV6-2/TRBV6-3

cdr3_aa: CASSQGPIAGGSYNEQFF
cdr3_nt: TGTGCCAGCAGCCAAGGACCTATAGCGGGAGGGTCCTACAATGAGCAGTTCTTC
j_call: TRBJ2-1
clone_size: .
d_call: TRBD2
v_call: TRBV3-1/TRBV3-2

cdr3_aa: CASSPEGQMGGYTF
cdr3_nt: TGTGCCAGCAGCCCCGAGGGACAGATGGGTGGCTACACCTTC
j_call: TRBJ1-2
clone_size: .
d_call: TRBD1
v_call: TRBV7-2

cdr3_aa: CASSLIGSNYGYTF
cdr3_nt: TGTGCCAGCAGTTTGATCGGCAGTAACTATGGCTACACCTTC
j_call: TRBJ1-2
clone_size: .
d_call: .
v_call: TRBV27

cdr3_aa: CASRGTGLNSPLHF
cdr3_nt: TGTGCCAGCAGAGGGACAGGGTTAAATTCACCCCTCCACTTT
j_call: TRBJ1-6
clone_size: .
d_call: .
v_call: TRBV21-1

cdr3_aa: CASSLRQDGYTF
cdr3_nt: TGTGCCAGCAGCCTCCGACAGGATGGCTACACCTTC
j_call: TRBJ1-2
clone_size: .
d_call: .
v_call: TRBV7-2

cdr3_aa: CASRERGAGETQYF
cdr3_nt: TGTGCCAGTAGGGAACGGGGGGCAGGCGAGACCCAGTACTTC
j_call: TRBJ2-5
clone_size: .
d_call: .
v_call: TRBV19

cdr3_aa: CASSLVPPDSNYGYTF
cdr3_nt: TGTGCCAGCAGCTTAGTACCGCCGGACAGTAACTATGGCTACACCTTC
j_call: TRBJ1-2
clone_size: few
d_call: .
v_call: TRBV7-2

cdr3_aa: CAWIRRITGGSTEAFF
cdr3_nt: TGTGCCTGGATAAGACGAATTACAGGGGGCAGTACTGAAGCTTTCTTT
j_call: TRBJ1-1
clone_size: .
d_call: TRBD1
v_call: TRBV30

cdr3_aa: CASSQAIGQSSYNSPLHF
cdr3_nt: TGCGCCAGCAGCCAAGCTATAGGACAGAGCTCCTATAATTCACCCCTCCACTTT
j_call: TRBJ1-6
clone_size: .
d_call: .
v_call: TRBV4-1

cdr3_aa: CASSVYSGGADQPQHF
cdr3_nt: TGTGCCAGTAGTGTCTACTCAGGGGGCGCGGATCAGCCCCAGCATTTT
j_call: TRBJ1-5
clone_size: .
d_call: TRBD1
v_call: TRBV19

cdr3_aa: CASSPPGQGDYGYTF
cdr3_nt: TGTGCCAGCAGCCCACCTGGACAGGGCGACTATGGCTACACCTTC
j_call: TRBJ1-2
clone_size: few
d_call: TRBD1
v_call: TRBV7-9

cdr3_aa: CASSKEDRTVYGYTF
cdr3_nt: TGTGCCAGCAGCAAGGAGGACAGGACAGTCTATGGCTACACCTTC
j_call: TRBJ1-2
clone_size: .
d_call: TRBD1
v_call: TRBV11-2